This T cell receptor (beta chain) was profiled in a study of cytomegalovirus exposure and HLA in healthy donors. Study-level information: HLA-typed donors were the source of around 87 million unique TCRs, which an early data release held. Study results and caveats: It was only CMV serostatus that was available as immune exposure information. Later analysis demonstrated an association between a missense DCLRE1C variant and TCR beta V- and J-gene trimming. A later analysis reportedly identified an Asian-associated ancestry cluster as carrying fewer N-insertions than the roughly 720-donor mean.

The germline V and J ends were trimmed by 7 bases and 3 bases, with 21 bases remaining between them. The CDR3 consists of 15 residues. Germline CDR1 reads GTSNPN; CDR2 reads SVGIG (reference sequence). A multiplex PCR was run with 60 Vbeta primers and 13 Jbeta primers. The assay was immunoSEQ multiplex PCR, and TCRdb's table has in-frame clones only and misses some. The data hold around 170,000 clones, with over 80% observed a single time. Regarding this clone: Its target is unknown.

Material: PBMCs. The chain employs TRBV30 and TRBJ1-2; a possible D gene is TRBD1 (6 bases). The clonotype originates from a woman aged 18-29 years in good health and CMV-seronegative. The CDR3 nucleotides read TGTGCCTCATATTTTCCGGGACAAGGGGACTATGGCTACACCTTC. Encoded protein: CASYFPGQGDYGYTF.